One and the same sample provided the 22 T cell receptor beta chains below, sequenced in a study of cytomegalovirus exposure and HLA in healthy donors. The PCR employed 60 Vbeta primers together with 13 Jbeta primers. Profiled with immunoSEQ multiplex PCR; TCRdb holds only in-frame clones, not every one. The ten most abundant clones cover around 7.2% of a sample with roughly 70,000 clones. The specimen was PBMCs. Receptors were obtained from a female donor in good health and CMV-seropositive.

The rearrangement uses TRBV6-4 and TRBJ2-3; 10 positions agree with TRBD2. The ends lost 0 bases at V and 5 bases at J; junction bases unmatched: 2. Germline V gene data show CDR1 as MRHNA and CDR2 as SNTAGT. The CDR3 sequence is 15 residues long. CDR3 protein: CASSDSASGRDTQYF. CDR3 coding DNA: TGTGCCAGCAGTGACTCGGCTAGCGGGAGAGATACGCAGTATTTT.

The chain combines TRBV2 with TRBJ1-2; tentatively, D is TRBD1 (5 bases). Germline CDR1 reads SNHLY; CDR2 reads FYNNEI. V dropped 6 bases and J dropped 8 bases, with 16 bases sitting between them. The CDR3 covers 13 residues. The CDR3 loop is CASRESGWKGYTF. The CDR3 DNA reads TGTGCCAGCAGGGAGTCAGGGTGGAAGGGCTACACCTTC.

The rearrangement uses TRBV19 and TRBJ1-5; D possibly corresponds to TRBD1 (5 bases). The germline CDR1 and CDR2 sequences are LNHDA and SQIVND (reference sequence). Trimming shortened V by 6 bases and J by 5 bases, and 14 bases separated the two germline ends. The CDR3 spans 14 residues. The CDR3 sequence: CASRDPGLYQPQHF. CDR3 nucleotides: TGTGCCAGTAGGGACCCGGGACTGTATCAGCCCCAGCATTTT.

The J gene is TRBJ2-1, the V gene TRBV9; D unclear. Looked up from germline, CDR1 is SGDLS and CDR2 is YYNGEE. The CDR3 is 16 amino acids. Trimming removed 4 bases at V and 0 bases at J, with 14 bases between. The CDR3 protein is CASSTQRRSSYNEQFF. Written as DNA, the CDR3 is TGTGCCAGCAGCACCCAACGTCGGAGCTCCTACAATGAGCAGTTCTTC.

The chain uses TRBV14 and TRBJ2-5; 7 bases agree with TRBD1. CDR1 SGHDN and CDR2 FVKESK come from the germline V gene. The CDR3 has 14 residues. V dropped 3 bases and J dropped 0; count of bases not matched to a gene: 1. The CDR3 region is CASSQTGYQETQYF. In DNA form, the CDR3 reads TGTGCCAGCAGCCAGACAGGGTACCAAGAGACCCAGTACTTC.

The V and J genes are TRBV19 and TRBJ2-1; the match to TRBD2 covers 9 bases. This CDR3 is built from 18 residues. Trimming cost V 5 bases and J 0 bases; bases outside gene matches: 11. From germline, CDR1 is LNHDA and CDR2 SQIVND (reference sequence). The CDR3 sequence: CASSPWASGAGSYNEQFF. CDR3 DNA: TGTGCCAGTAGTCCCTGGGCTAGCGGGGCAGGCTCCTACAATGAGCAGTTCTTC.

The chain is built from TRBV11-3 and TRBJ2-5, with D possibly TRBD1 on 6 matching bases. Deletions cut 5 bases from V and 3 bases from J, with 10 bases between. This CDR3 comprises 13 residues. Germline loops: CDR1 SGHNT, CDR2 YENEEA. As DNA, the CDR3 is TGTGCCAGCAGCGTACAGGGAGAAGAGACCCAGTACTTC. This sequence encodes CASSVQGEETQYF. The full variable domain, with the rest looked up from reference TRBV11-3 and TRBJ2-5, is EAGVVQSPRYKIIEKKQPVAFWCNPISGHNTLYWYLQNLGQGPELLIRYENEEAVDDSQLPKDRFSAERLKGVDSTLKIQPAELGDSAVYLCASSVQGEETQYFGPGTRLLVL.

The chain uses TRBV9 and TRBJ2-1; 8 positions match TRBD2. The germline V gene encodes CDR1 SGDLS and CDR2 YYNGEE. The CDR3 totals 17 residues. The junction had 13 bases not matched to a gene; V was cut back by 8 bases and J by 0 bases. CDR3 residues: CASRPILAGSSYNEQFF. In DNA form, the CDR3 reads TGTGCCAGTCGTCCTATCTTAGCGGGGAGCTCCTACAATGAGCAGTTCTTC.

The DNA for the CDR3 is TGCAGCGTTGACCCGGCAGGGGGAGAGACCCAGTACTTC. Protein sequence: CSVDPAGGETQYF. The chain is built from TRBV29-1 and TRBJ2-5, with 7 bases lining up with TRBD1. Germline CDR1 and CDR2: SQVTM and ANQGSEA. The J segment lost 4 bases and the V segment lost 3 bases, leaving 5 bases of the junction unmatched. CDR3 length equals 13 residues.

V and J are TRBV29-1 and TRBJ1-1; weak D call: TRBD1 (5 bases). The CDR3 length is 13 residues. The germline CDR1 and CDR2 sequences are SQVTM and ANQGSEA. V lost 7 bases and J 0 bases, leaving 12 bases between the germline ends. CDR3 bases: TGCAGCGCGGGGGAGGGCATGAACACTGAAGCTTTCTTT. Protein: CSAGEGMNTEAFF.

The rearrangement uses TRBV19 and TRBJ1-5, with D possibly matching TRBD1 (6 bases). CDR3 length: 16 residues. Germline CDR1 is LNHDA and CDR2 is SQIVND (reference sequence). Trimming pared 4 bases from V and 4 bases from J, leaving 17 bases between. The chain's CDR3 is CASSTQERTENQPQHF. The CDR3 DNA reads TGTGCCAGTAGTACTCAAGAGAGGACAGAAAATCAGCCCCAGCATTTT. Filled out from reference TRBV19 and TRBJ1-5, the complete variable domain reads DGGITQSPKYLFRKEGQNVTLSCEQNLNHDAMYWYRQDPGQGLRLIYYSQIVNDFQKGDIAEGYSVSREKKESFPLTVTSAQKNPTAFYLCASSTQERTENQPQHFGDGTRLSIL.

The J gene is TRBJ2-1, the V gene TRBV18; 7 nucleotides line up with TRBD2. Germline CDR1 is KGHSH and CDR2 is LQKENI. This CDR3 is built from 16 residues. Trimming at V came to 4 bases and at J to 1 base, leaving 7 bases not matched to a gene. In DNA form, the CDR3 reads TGTGCCAGCTCACTTCAAAGCGGGAATTCCTACAATGAGCAGTTCTTC. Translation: CASSLQSGNSYNEQFF.

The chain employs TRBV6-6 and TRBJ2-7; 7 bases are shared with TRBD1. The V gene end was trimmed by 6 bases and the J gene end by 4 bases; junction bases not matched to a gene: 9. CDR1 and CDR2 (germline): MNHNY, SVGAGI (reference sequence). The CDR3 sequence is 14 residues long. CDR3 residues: CASSSGQWYYEQYF. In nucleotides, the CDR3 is TGTGCCAGCAGCTCGGGACAGTGGTATTACGAGCAGTACTTC.

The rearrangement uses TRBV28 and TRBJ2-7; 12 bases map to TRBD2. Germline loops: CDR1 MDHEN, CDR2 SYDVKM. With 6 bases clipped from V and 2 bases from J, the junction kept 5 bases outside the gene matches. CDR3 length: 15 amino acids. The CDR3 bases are TGTGCCAGCAGCGATCTAGCGGGAGGGACCTACGAGCAGTACTTC. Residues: CASSDLAGGTYEQYF.

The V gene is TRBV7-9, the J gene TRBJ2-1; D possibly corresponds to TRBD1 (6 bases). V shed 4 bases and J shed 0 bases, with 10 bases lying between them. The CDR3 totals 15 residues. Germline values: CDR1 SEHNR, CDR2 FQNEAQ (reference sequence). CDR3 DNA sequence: TGTGCCAGCAGCTCGACAGGATTCTCCTACAATGAGCAGTTCTTC. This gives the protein CASSSTGFSYNEQFF. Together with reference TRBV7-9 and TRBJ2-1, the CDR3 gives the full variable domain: DTGVSQNPRHKITKRGQNVTFRCDPISEHNRLYWYRQTLGQGPEFLTYFQNEAQLEKSRLLSDRFSAERPKGSFSTLEIQRTEQGDSAMYLCASSSTGFSYNEQFFGPGTRLTVL.

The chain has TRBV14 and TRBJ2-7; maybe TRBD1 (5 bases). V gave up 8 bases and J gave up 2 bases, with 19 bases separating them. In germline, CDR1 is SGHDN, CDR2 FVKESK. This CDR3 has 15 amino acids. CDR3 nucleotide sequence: TGTGCCAGCCCCCCCGACAGAGACCAACCCTACGAGCAGTACTTC. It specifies CASPPDRDQPYEQYF.

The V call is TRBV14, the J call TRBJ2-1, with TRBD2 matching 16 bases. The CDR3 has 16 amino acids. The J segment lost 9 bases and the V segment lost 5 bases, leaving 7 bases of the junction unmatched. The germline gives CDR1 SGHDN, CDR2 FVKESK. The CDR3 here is CASSSGLAGGPLEQFF. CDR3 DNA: TGTGCCAGCAGCTCGGGACTAGCGGGAGGGCCGCTTGAGCAGTTCTTC.

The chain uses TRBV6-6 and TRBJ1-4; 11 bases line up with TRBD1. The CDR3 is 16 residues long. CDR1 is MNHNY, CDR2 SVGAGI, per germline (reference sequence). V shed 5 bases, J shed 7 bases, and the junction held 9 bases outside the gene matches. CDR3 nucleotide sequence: TGTGCCAGCAGTCCGGCGGGACAGGGGGGGCGTGAAAAACTGTTTTTT. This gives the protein CASSPAGQGGREKLFF.

The CDR3 spells CASSYGTSGDPYEQYF. The DNA of the CDR3 is TGTGCCAGCAGTTATGGGACTAGCGGGGACCCTTACGAGCAGTACTTC. This rearrangement joins TRBV6-5 to TRBJ2-7; 13 positions match TRBD2. The CDR3 totals 16 residues. Germline CDR1 and CDR2: MNHEY and SVGAGI. The V and J ends lost 3 bases and 4 bases, in that order; junction bases with no gene match: 6.

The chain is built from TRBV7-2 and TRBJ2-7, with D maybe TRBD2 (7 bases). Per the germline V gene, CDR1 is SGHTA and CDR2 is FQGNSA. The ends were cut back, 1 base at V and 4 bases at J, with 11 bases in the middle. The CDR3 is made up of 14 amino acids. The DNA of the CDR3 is TGTGCCAGCAGCTTAGATGAGGGGGGGTACGAGCAGTACTTC. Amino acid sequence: CASSLDEGGYEQYF.

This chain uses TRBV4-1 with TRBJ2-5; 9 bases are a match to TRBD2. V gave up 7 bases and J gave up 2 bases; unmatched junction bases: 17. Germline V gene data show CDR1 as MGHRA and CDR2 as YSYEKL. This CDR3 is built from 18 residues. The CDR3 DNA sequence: TGCGCCAGCATGGAGGCAACTAGCGGGCTGGGGCGGCAAGAGACCCAGTACTTC. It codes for CASMEATSGLGRQETQYF.

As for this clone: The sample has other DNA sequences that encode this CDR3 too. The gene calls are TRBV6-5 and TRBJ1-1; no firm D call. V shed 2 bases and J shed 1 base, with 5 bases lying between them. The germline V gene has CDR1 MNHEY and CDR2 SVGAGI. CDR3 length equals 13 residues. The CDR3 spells CASSYEGNTEAFF. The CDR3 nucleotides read TGTGCCAGCAGTTACGAGGGGAACACTGAAGCTTTCTTT.